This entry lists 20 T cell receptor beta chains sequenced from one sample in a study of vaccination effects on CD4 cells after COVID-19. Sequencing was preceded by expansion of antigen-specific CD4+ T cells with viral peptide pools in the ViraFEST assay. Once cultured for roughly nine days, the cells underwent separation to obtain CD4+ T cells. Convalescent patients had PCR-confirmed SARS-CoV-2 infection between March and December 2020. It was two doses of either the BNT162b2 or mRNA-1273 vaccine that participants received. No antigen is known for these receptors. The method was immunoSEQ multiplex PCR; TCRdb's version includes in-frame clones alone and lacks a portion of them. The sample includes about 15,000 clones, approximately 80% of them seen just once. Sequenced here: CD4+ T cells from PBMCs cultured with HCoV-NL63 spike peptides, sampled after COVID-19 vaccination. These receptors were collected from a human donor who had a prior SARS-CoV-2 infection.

The CDR3 region has the DNA TGTGCCAGCAGTTTAGTTCTCTCCTCCTACAATGAGCAGTTCTTC. Its translation is CASSLVLSSYNEQFF. The chain couples TRBV27 to TRBJ2-1; D is unresolved. Germline loops: CDR1 MNHEY, CDR2 SMNVEV (reference sequence). This CDR3 is built from 15 residues. Trimming cost V 2 bases and J 0 bases, with 8 bases left between them.

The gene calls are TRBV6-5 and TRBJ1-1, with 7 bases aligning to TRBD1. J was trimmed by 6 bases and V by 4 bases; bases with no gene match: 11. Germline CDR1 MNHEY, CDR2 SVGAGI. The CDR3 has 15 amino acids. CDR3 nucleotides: TGTGCCAGCAGTTCCCCCCAGACAGGGTTCGCTGAAGCTTTCTTT. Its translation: CASSSPQTGFAEAFF.

CDR3: CASKEGAGSNQPQHF. Here the CDR3 DNA reads TGTGCCAGCAAAGAGGGCGCAGGCAGCAATCAGCCCCAGCATTTT. This chain connects TRBV2 to TRBJ1-5; D gene uncertain. Between the trimmed V and J ends, which lost 7 bases and 1 base, there was a span of 14 bases. The germline V gene has CDR1 SNHLY and CDR2 FYNNEI. The CDR3 is 15 amino acids.

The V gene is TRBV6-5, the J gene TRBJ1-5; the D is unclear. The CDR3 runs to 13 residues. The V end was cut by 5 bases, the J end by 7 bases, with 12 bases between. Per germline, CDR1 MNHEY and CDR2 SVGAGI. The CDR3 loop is CASSLTVRQPQHF. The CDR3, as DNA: TGTGCCAGCAGTCTGACGGTCCGGCAGCCCCAGCATTTT.

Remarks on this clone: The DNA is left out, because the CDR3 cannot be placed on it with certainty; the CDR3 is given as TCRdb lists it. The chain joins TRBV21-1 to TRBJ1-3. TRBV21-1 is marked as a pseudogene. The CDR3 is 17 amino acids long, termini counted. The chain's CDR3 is CASSKVGDGSSGNTIYF.

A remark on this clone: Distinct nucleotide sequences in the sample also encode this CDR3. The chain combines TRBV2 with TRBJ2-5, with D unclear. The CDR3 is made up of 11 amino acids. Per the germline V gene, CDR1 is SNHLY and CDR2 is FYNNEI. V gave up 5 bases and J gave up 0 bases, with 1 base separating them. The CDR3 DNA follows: TGTGCCAGCAGTTACCAAGAGACCCAGTACTTC. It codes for CASSYQETQYF.

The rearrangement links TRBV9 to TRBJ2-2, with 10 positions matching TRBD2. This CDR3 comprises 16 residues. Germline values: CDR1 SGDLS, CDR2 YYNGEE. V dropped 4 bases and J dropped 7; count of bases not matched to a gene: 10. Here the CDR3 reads CASSPKREGWNGELFF. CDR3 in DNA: TGTGCCAGCAGCCCGAAGCGGGAGGGCTGGAACGGGGAGCTGTTTTTT.

The CDR3 coding sequence is TGTGCCAGCAGTCAAAACCCCTCCGCCGACAACGGACTTAGCAATCAGCCCCAGCATTTT. Its protein product is CASSQNPSADNGLSNQPQHF. This sequence joins TRBV6-6 and TRBJ1-5; D is uncertain. The ends were cut back, 5 bases at V and 0 bases at J, with 26 bases in the middle. The germline V gene has CDR1 MNHNY and CDR2 SVGAGI (reference sequence). This CDR3 has 20 residues.

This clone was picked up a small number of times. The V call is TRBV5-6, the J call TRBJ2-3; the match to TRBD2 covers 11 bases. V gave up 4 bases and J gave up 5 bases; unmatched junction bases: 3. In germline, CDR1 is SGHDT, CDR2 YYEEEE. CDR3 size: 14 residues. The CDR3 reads CASSIGLAGDTQYF. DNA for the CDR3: TGTGCCAGCAGCATCGGACTAGCGGGAGATACGCAGTATTTT.

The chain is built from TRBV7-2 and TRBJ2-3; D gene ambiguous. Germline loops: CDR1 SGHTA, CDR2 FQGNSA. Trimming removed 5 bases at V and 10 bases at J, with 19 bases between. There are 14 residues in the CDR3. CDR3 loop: CASSRVLSERAQYF. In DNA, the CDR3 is TGTGCCAGCAGCCGCGTTCTGTCGGAAAGAGCGCAGTATTTT.

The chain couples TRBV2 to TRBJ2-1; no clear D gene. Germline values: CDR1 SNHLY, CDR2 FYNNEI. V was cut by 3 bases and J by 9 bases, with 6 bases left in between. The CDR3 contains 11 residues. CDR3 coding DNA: TGTGCCAGCAGTGAGGCTTCTGAGCAGTTCTTC. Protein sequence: CASSEASEQFF.

CDR3 amino acids: CLTGDDNYGYTF. DNA for the CDR3: TGCCTTACGGGGGACGATAACTATGGCTACACCTTC. V usage is TRBV29-1 and J usage is TRBJ1-2; a possible D gene is TRBD1 (5 bases). Germline V gene data show CDR1 as SQVTM and CDR2 as ANQGSEA. The CDR3 covers 12 residues. Drawing the rest from reference TRBV29-1 and TRBJ1-2, the complete variable domain is SAVISQKPSRDICQRGTSLTIQCQVDSQVTMMFWYRQQPGQSLTLIATANQGSEATYESGFVIDKFPISRPNLTFSTLTVSNMSPEDSSIYLCLTGDDNYGYTFGSGTRLTVV.

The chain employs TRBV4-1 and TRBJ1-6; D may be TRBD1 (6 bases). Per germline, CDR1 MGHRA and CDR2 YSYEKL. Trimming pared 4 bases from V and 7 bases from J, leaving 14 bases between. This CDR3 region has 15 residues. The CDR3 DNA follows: TGCGCCAGCAGCCTCGAACAGGGTAGGAATTCACCCCTCCACTTT. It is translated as CASSLEQGRNSPLHF.

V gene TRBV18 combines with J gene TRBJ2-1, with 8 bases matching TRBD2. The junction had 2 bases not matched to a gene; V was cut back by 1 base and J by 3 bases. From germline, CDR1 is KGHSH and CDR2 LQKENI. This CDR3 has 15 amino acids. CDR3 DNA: TGTGCCAGCTCACCACTCGCGGGGGGCTACAATGAGCAGTTCTTC. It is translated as CASSPLAGGYNEQFF.

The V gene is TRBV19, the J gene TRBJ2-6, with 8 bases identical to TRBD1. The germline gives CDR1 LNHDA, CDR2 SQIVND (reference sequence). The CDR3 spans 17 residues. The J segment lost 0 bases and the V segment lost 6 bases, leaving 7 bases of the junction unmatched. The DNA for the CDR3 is TGTGCCAGTAGCCCAGGACAGGGCGTCTCTGGGGCCAACGTCCTGACTTTC. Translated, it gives CASSPGQGVSGANVLTF.

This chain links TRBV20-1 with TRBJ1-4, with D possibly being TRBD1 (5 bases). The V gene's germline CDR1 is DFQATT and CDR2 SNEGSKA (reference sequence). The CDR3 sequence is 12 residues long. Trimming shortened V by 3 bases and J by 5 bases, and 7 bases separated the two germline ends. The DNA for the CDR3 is TGCAGTGCTAGTCGGGGGAATGAAAAACTGTTTTTT. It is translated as CSASRGNEKLFF.

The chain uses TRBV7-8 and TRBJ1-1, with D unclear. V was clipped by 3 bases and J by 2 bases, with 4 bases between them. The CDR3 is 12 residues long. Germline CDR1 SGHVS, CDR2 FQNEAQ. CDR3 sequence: CASSFLNTEAFF. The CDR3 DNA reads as TGTGCCAGCAGCTTCCTCAACACTGAAGCTTTCTTT.

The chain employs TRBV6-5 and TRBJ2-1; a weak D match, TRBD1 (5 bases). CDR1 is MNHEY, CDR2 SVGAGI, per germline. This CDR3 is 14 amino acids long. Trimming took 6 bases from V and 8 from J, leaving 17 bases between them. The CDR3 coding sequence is TGTGCCAGCAGCGACAGATGGGCCTCGGATGAGCAGTTCTTC. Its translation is CASSDRWASDEQFF.

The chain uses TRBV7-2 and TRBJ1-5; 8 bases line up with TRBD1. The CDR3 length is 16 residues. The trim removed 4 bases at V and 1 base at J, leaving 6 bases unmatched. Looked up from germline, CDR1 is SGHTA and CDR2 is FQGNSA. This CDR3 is CASSSTGQGSNQPQHF. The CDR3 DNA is TGTGCCAGCAGCTCCACCGGACAGGGAAGCAATCAGCCCCAGCATTTT.

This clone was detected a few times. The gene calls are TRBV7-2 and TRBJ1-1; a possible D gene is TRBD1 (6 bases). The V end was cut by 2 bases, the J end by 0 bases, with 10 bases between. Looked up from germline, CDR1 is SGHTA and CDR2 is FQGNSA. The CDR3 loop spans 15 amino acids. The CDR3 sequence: CASSLMGHLNTEAFF. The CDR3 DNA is TGTGCCAGCAGCTTAATGGGACACTTGAACACTGAAGCTTTCTTT.